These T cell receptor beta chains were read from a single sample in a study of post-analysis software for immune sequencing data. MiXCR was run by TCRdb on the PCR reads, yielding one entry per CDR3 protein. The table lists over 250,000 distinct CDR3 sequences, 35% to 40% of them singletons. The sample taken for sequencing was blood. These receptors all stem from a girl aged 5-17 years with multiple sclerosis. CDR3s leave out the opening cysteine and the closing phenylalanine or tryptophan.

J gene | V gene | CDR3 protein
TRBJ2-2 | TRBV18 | ASSPREANTGELF
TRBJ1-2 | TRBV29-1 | SVREDSHLGGYT
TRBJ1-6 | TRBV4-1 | ASSVARESPSPLH
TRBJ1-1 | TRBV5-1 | ASSLIGFPGENTEAF
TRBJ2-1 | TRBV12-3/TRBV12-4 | ASSLSGTGF
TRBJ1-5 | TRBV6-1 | ASKEGSREPQH
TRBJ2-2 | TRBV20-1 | SAGGTGELF
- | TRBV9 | ASNAGTARYEQY
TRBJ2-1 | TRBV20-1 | SGLQGDHNEQF
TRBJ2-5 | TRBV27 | ASSPRDRVPETQY
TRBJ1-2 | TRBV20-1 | SARDSGLRGYT
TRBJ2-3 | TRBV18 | ASSPPMTDTQY
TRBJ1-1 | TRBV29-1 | SVEEGTGLTEAF
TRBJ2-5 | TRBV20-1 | SARAPGRRQETQY
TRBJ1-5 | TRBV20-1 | SAQGGNQPQH
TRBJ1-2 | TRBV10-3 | AISDVQGADYGYT
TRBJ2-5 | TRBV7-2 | ASLGQKETQY
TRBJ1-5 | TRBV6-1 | ASNEAVLGYNQPQH
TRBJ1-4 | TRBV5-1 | ASSLATATNEKLF
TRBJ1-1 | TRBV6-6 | ASVTRGGLGEAF
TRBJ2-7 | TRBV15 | ATSREPQGYEQY
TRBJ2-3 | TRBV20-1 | SAKLADTQY
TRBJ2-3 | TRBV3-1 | ASTGTDTQY
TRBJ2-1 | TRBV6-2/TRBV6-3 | ASTQSGGGSYNEQF
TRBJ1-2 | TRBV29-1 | SVEDPLGTGDYGYT
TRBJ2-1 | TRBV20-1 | SASPPRADSYNEQF
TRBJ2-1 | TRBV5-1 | ASRRLAGTLEQF
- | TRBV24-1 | ATSDSGTGEAYEQY
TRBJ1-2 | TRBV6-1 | ASRGVGYT
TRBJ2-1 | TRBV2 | ASSPRVAGGPDEQF
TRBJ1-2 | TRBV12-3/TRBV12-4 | ASSLGSGNHGYT
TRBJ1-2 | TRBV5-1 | ASSPDIGYT
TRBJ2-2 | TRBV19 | ASSPYTGELF
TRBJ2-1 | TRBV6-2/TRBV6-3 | ASSFTSGTIYNEQF
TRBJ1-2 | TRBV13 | ASSRDRTSPYGYT
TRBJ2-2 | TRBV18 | ANSPVENANTGELF
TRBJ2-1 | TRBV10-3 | AISFNPGQGPSNEQC
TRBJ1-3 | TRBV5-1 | ASSLTRQGDGNTIY
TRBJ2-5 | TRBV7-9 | ASSSTGGGAKKY
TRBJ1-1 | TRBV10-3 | AIRGTDTEAF
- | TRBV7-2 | ASSLDQFYEQY